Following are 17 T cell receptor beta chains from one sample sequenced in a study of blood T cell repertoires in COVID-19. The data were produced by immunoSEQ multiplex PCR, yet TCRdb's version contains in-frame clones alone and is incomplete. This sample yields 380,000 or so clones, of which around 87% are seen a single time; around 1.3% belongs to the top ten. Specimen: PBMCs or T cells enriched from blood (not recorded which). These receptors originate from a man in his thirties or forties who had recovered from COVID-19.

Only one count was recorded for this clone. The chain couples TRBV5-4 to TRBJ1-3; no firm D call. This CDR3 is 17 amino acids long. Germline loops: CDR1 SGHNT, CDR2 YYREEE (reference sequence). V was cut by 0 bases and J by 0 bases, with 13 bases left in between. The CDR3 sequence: CASSLGSGAGSGNTIYF. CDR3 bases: TGTGCCAGCAGCTTGGGGTCGGGTGCGGGCTCTGGAAACACCATATATTTT.

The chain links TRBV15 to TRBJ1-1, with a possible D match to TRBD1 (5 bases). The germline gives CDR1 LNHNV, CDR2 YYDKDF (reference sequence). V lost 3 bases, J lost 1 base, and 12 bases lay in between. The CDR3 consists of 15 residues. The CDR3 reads CATSRKGIANTEAFF. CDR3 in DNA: TGTGCCACCAGCAGGAAGGGGATAGCGAACACTGAAGCTTTCTTT.

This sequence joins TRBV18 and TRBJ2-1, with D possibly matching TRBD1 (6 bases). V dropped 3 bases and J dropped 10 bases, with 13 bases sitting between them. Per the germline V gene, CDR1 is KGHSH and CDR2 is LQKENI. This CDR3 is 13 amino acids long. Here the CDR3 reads CASSPDYRDEQFF. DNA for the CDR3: TGTGCCAGCTCACCCGATTACAGGGACGAGCAGTTCTTC.

This CDR3 is CASSQGGIRDRGVATNEKLFF. CDR3 coding DNA: TGCGCCAGCAGCCAAGGGGGGATCCGGGACAGGGGCGTTGCAACTAATGAAAAACTGTTTTTT. The rearrangement uses TRBV4-1 and TRBJ1-4, with 10 bases aligning to TRBD1. The CDR3 covers 21 residues. Germline CDR1 is MGHRA and CDR2 is YSYEKL. With V trimmed by 1 base and J by 0 bases, 14 bases remained unmatched.

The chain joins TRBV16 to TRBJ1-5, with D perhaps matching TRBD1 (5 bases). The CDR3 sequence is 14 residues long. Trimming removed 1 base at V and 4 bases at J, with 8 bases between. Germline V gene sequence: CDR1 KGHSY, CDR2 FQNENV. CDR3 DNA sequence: TGTGCCAGCAGCCAATGGTCAGGGAATCAGCCCCAGCATTTT. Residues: CASSQWSGNQPQHF.

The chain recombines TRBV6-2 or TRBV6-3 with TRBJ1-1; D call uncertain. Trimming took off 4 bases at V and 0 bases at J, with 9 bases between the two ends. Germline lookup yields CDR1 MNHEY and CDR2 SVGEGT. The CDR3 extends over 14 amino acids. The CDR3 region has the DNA TGTGCCAGCAGTTTGCGGGGAATGAACACTGAAGCTTTCTTT. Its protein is CASSLRGMNTEAFF.

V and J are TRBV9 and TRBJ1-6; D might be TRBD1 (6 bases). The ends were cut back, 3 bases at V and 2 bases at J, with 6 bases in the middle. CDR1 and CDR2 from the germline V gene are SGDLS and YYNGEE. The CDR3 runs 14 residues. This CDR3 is CASSGDTYNSPLHF. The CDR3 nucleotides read TGTGCCAGCAGCGGGGACACCTATAATTCACCCCTCCACTTT.

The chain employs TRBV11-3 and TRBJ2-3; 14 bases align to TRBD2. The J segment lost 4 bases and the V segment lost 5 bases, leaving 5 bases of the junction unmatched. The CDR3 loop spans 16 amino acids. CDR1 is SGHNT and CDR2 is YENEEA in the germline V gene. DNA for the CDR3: TGTGCCAGCAGCCGTGGACTAGCGGGGGGCGCAGATACGCAGTATTTT. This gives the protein CASSRGLAGGADTQYF.

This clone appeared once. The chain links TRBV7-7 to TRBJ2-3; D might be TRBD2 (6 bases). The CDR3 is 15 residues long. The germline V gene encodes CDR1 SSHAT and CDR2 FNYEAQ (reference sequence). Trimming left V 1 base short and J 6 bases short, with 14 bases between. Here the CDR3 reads CASSLGPGVADTQYF. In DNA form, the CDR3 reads TGTGCCAGCAGCTTAGGCCCGGGGGTGGCCGATACGCAGTATTTT.

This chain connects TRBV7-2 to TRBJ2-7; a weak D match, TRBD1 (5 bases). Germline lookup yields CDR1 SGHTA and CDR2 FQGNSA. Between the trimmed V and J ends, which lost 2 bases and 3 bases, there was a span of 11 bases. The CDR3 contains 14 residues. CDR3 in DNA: TGTGCCAGCAGCTTAAACCAGGGTCTCTACGAGCAGTACTTC. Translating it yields CASSLNQGLYEQYF.

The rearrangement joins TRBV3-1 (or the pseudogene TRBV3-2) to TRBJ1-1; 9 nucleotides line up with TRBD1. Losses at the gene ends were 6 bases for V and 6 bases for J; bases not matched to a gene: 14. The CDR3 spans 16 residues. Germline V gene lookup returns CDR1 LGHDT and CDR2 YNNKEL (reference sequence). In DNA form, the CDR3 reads TGTGCCAGCAGTCTAAGAACAGGGGGCGCTTTTTCTGAAGCTTTCTTT. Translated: CASSLRTGGAFSEAFF.

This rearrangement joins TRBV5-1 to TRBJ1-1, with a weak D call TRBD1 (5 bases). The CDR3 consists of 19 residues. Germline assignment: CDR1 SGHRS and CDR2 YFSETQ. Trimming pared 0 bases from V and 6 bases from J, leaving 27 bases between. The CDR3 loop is CASSLAMGGKRYSDPEAFF. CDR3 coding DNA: TGCGCCAGCAGCTTGGCCATGGGGGGAAAACGCTATAGTGACCCTGAAGCTTTCTTT. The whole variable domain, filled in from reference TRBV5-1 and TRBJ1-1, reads KAGVTQTPRYLIKTRGQQVTLSCSPISGHRSVSWYQQTPGQGLQFLFEYFSETQRNKGNFPGRFSGRQFSNSRSEMNVSTLELGDSALYLCASSLAMGGKRYSDPEAFFGQGTRLTVV.

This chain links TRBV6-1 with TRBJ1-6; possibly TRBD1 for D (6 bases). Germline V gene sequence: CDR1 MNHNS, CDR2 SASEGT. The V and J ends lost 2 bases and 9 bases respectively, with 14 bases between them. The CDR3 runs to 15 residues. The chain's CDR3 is CASSEIWQGPSPLHF. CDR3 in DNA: TGTGCCAGCAGTGAAATCTGGCAGGGGCCTTCACCCCTCCACTTT.

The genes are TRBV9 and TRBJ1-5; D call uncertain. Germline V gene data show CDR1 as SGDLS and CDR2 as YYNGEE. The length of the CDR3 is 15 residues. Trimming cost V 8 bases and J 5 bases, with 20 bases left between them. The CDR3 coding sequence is TGTGCCAGTTCACCCGGGCGGGAGCCCCATCAGCCCCAGCATTTT. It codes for CASSPGREPHQPQHF.

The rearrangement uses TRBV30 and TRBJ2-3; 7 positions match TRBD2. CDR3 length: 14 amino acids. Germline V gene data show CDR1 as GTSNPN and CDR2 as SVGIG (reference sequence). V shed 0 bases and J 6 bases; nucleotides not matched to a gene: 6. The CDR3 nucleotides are TGTGCCTGGAGTGTACTGCGGGGGAGGGATACGCAGTATTTT. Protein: CAWSVLRGRDTQYF.

DNA of the CDR3: TGCGCCAGCAGTTCTCAGTTCCTCTCTGGAAACACCATATATTTT. Its protein is CASSSQFLSGNTIYF. J is TRBJ1-3 and V is TRBV4-1; D unresolved. The germline V gene encodes CDR1 MGHRA and CDR2 YSYEKL. The V gene lost 6 bases and the J gene lost 0 bases, with 12 bases spanning the gap. This CDR3 comprises 15 residues.

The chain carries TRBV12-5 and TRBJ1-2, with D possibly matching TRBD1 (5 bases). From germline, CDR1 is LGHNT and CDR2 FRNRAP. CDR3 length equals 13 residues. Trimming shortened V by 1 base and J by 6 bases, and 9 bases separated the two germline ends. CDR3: CASGLGTQNGYTF. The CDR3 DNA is TGTGCTAGTGGTTTGGGGACACAGAATGGCTACACCTTC.